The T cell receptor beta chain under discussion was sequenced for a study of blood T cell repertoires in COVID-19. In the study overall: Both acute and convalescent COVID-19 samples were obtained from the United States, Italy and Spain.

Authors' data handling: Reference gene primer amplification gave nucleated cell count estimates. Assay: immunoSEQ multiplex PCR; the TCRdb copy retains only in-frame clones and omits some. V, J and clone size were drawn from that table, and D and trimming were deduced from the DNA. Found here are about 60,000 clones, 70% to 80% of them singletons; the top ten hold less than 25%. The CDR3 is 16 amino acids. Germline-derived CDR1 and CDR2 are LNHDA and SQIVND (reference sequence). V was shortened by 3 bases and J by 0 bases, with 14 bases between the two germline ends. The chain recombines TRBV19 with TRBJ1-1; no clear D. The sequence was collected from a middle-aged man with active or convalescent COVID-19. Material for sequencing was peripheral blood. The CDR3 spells CASSIDFTTMNTEAFF. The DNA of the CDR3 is TGTGCCAGTAGTATCGATTTTACAACTATGAACACTGAAGCTTTCTTT.